These 12 T cell receptor beta chains were sequenced from one sample in a study of shared clonotypes between healthy human individuals. Assay: immunoSEQ multiplex PCR; the TCRdb copy retains only in-frame clones and omits some. The sample lists about 460,000 clones; approximately 80% were seen once. Sequences were obtained from PBMCs. All receptors derive from a woman aged 35 to 49 in good health. Some clones in this sample may be carry-over from other donors' samples.

The chain is built from TRBV23-1 and TRBJ2-1; TRBD1 aligns across 7 bases. TRBV23-1 is known as an ORF, though its function is uncertain. The CDR3 extends over 15 amino acids. The trim removed 7 bases at V and 5 bases at J, leaving 11 bases unmatched. CDR3 loop: CASNQTGSYDNEQFF. The CDR3, as DNA: TGCGCCAGCAACCAGACAGGGAGTTACGACAATGAGCAGTTCTTC.

The rearrangement uses TRBV5-1 and TRBJ2-2; 8 bases are a match to TRBD2. Germline V CDR1 and CDR2: SGHRS, YFSETQ. V lost 1 base to trimming and J lost 0 bases; unmatched junction nucleotides: 5. The CDR3 has 17 residues. The DNA of the CDR3 is TGCGCCAGCAGCTTGAGAGCCGGGAGGGCGAACACCGGGGAGCTGTTTTTT. The encoded protein is CASSLRAGRANTGELFF.

V and J are TRBV7-8 and TRBJ2-7, with 7 bases lining up with TRBD1. The CDR3 has 13 amino acids. Per the germline V gene, CDR1 is SGHVS and CDR2 is FQNEAQ. Trimming took 4 bases from V and 7 from J; bases not matched to a gene: 7. The CDR3 region is CASSSGQLREQYF. DNA for the CDR3: TGTGCCAGCAGCTCGGGACAGCTAAGGGAGCAGTACTTC.

Regarding this clone: This likely stems from a read error, as it lies one base from a far larger clone. The V gene is TRBV7-9, the J gene TRBJ2-5; the D is unclear. Gene TRBJ2-7 matches the end of the DNA better, so the J call may be wrong. CDR3 length: 13 amino acids. The germline V gene encodes CDR1 SEHNR and CDR2 FQNEAQ (reference sequence). This CDR3 is CTSSSRGPYEQYF. CDR3 DNA: TGTACCAGCAGCTCCCGAGGACCCTACGAGCAGTACTTC.

The chain uses TRBV23-1 and TRBJ2-2, with 11 positions matching TRBD2. TRBV23-1 is recorded as an ORF, its role being uncertain. The CDR3 is made up of 19 amino acids. V was pared by 2 bases and J by 3 bases, with 11 bases of the junction left unmatched. This CDR3 reads CASSQAGTSGLRDTGELFF. The CDR3 DNA sequence: TGCGCCAGCAGTCAAGCCGGGACTAGCGGCCTCCGGGACACCGGGGAGCTGTTTTTT.

This chain connects TRBV7-2 to TRBJ2-1; 8 bases agree with TRBD2. CDR3 length: 16 amino acids. CDR1 and CDR2 from the germline V gene are SGHTA and FQGNSA. The ends lost 2 bases at V and 1 base at J; junction bases unmatched: 4. Here the CDR3 reads CASSLRREGSYNEQFF. The CDR3 DNA sequence: TGTGCCAGCAGCTTACGACGGGAGGGTTCCTACAATGAGCAGTTCTTC.

As regards this clone: A single base is all that separates this from a far larger clone, so a read error is likely. Likely a read error: the CDR3 ends without its conserved phenylalanine or tryptophan. The genes are TRBV7-2 and TRBJ2-7; TRBD1 or TRBD2 may be the D gene (6 bases each). Trimming left V 5 bases short and J 2 bases short, with 16 bases between. CDR3 length equals 15 residues. Germline CDR1 reads SGHTA; CDR2 reads FQGNSA. CDR3 amino acids: CASSREGGGPYEQYS. CDR3 coding DNA: TGTGCCAGCAGCCGTGAGGGGGGAGGCCCCTACGAGCAGTACTCC.

The J gene is TRBJ2-7, the V gene TRBV7-9, with D tentatively TRBD2 (5 bases). Germline assignment: CDR1 SEHNR and CDR2 FQNEAQ (reference sequence). CDR3 size: 12 residues. V was trimmed by 5 bases and J by 11 bases, leaving 16 bases between them. In DNA form, the CDR3 reads TGTGCCAGCAGCGCCGGGAAAGGCGCCGAGTACTTC. Its protein is CASSAGKGAEYF.

The rearrangement joins TRBV7-2 to TRBJ2-3; 12 bases fit TRBD2. The trim removed 2 bases at V and 4 bases at J, leaving 7 bases unmatched. This CDR3 region has 17 residues. Germline CDR1 is SGHTA and CDR2 is FQGNSA. This CDR3 is CASSLWTSGVSADTQYF. CDR3 coding DNA: TGTGCCAGCAGCTTATGGACTAGCGGGGTTAGCGCAGATACGCAGTATTTT. Full variable domain (rest looked up from reference TRBV7-2 and TRBJ2-3): GAGVSQSPSNKVTEKGKDVELRCDPISGHTALYWYRQSLGQGLEFLIYFQGNSAPDKSGLPSDRFSAERTGGSVSTLTIQRTQQEDSAVYLCASSLWTSGVSADTQYFGPGTRLTVL.

This clone was counted a few times. The gene calls are TRBV5-8 and TRBJ2-7, with a possible D match to TRBD2 (5 bases). This CDR3 has 13 amino acids. V lost 6 bases, J lost 3 bases, and 13 bases lay in between. Germline V gives CDR1 SGHTS, CDR2 YDEGEE. The CDR3 DNA reads as TGTGCCAGCAAGGAACGGGGAGTCTACGAGCAGTACTTC. The encoded protein is CASKERGVYEQYF.

The chain is built from TRBV7-2 and TRBJ2-3, with D tentatively TRBD1 or TRBD2 (5 bases each). Trimming took 5 bases from V and 5 from J, leaving 14 bases between them. Germline values: CDR1 SGHTA, CDR2 FQGNSA. CDR3 length: 14 residues. The CDR3 spells CASSPGRTGDTQYF. As DNA, the CDR3 is TGTGCCAGCAGCCCGGGACGGACGGGAGATACGCAGTATTTT.

The chain combines TRBV5-8 with TRBJ1-4; D unclear. Trimming cost V 0 bases and J 7 bases, with 4 bases left between them. There are 12 residues in the CDR3. Germline V gene sequence: CDR1 SGHTS, CDR2 YDEGEE. This chain's CDR3 is CASSLDAEKLFF. The CDR3, as DNA: TGTGCCAGCAGCTTGGATGCTGAAAAACTGTTTTTT.